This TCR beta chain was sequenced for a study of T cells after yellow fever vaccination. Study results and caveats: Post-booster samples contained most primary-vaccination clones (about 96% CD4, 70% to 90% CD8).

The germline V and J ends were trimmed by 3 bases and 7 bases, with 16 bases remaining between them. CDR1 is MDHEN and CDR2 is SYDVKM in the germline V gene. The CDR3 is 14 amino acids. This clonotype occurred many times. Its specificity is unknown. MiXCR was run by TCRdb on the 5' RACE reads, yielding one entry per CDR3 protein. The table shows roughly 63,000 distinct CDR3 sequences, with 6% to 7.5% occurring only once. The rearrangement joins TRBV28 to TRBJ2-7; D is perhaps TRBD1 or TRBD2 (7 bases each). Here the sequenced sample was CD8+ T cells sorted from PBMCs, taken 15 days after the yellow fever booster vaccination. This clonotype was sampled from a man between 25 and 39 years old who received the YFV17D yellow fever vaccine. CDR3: CASSFAQGGEEQYF. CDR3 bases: TGTGCCAGCAGTTTTGCCCAGGGGGGGGAGGAGCAGTACTTC.